Presented here are 7 T cell receptor beta chains from one specimen sequenced in a study of T-cell reconstitution after alpha-beta-depleted transplantation in children. Unique molecular identifiers tagged the TCRbeta library. TCRdb used MiXCR to reprocess the PCR reads, holding one entry per CDR3 protein. The sample includes roughly 500,000 distinct CDR3 sequences, about 31% of them seen just once. The specimen comprised PBMCs from the stem cell graft donor, sampled from the stem cell graft. The receptors come from a human donor who donated a stem cell graft to a child with aplastic anemia.

This sequence joins TRBV12-3 or TRBV12-4 and TRBJ1-5; TRBD1 might be the D (6 bases). This CDR3 has 15 residues. V gave up 5 bases and J gave up 4 bases, with 15 bases separating them. The CDR3 spells CASSVDRPNNQPQHF. CDR3 nucleotides: TGTGCCAGCAGTGTCGACAGGCCCAATAATCAGCCCCAGCATTTT.

The J gene is TRBJ1-4, the V gene TRBV29-1; 9 nucleotides line up with TRBD1. V was pared by 4 bases and J by 1 base, with 4 bases of the junction left unmatched. CDR3 length equals 15 residues. Looked up from germline, CDR1 is SQVTM and CDR2 is ANQGSEA. The DNA of the CDR3 is TGCAGCGTTGGGGGACAGGGCGGAACTAATGAAAAACTGTTTTTT. This codes for CSVGGQGGTNEKLFF.

This clonotype was counted only a few times. J is TRBJ2-6 and V is TRBV6-1; D gene unclear. The ends were cut back, 6 bases at V and 0 bases at J, with 9 bases in the middle. The CDR3 is 15 residues long. Per the germline V gene, CDR1 is MNHNS and CDR2 is SASEGT. CDR3 amino acids: CASSPWSSGANVLTF. CDR3 coding DNA: TGTGCCAGCAGCCCGTGGTCCTCTGGGGCCAACGTCCTGACTTTC.

The rearrangement uses TRBV20-1 and TRBJ2-1; D is unresolved. The germline V gene encodes CDR1 DFQATT and CDR2 SNEGSKA (reference sequence). The CDR3 has 15 amino acids. Trimming took 6 bases from V and 0 from J, leaving 15 bases between them. This chain's CDR3 is CSAGRMETSYNEQFF. The CDR3 nucleotides read TGCAGTGCGGGTCGTATGGAGACCTCCTACAATGAGCAGTTCTTC.

This clonotype occurred a few times. The rearrangement joins TRBV6-2 or TRBV6-3 to TRBJ2-1; perhaps TRBD1 as D (5 bases). Germline-derived CDR1 and CDR2 are MNHEY and SVGEGT. The CDR3 extends over 12 amino acids. The V end was cut by 7 bases, the J end by 10 bases, with 14 bases between. The CDR3 loop is CASTWGFGEQFF. In DNA, the CDR3 is TGTGCCAGCACCTGGGGCTTCGGGGAGCAGTTCTTC.

This clonotype was detected once. V usage is TRBV4-3 and J usage is TRBJ1-2; 9 bases fit TRBD1. Germline loops: CDR1 LGHNA, CDR2 YSLEER. The CDR3 spans 15 residues. V trimming: 4 bases; J trimming: 4 bases; junction bases outside the gene matches: 7. CDR3 nucleotide sequence: TGCGCCAGCAGCCGATCGACAGGGGGAGTCTATGGCTACACCTTC. As protein: CASSRSTGGVYGYTF.

About this clonotype: Germline and junction disagree at one end, which may indicate a read error. The chain uses TRBV5-1 and TRBJ2-5; perhaps TRBD1 as D (6 bases). The CDR3 is made up of 13 amino acids. Germline-derived CDR1 and CDR2 are SGHRS and YFSETQ. The chain's CDR3 is CASSLQGEETQYF. The CDR3 nucleotides are TGTGCCAGCAGCTTACAGGGTGAAGAGACCCAGTACTTC.